This entry lists 22 T cell receptor beta chains sequenced from one sample in a study of T-cell reconstitution after alpha-beta-depleted transplantation in children. As it was prepared, the TCRbeta library received unique molecular identifiers. Via MiXCR, TCRdb re-called the PCR reads, giving one row per CDR3 protein. The sample includes 350,000 to 400,000 distinct CDR3 sequences, around 20% of them seen just once. The sequenced sample was PBMCs from the stem cell graft donor, obtained from the stem cell graft. The receptor source for this set is a human donor who donated a stem cell graft to a child with acute myeloid leukemia.

This chain joins TRBV21-1 and TRBJ2-7. TRBV21-1 is a listed pseudogene. This CDR3 has 12 residues. The CDR3 DNA follows: TGTGCCAGCAGGTTGTTATTGTACGAGCAGTACTTC. Translated, it gives CASRLLLYEQYF.

The CDR3 region has the DNA TGTGCCAGCAGCTTAATTCCGGTTGGGCTAGCGGGGATAAATGAGCAGTTCTTC. This sequence encodes CASSLIPVGLAGINEQFF. This chain connects TRBV11-1 to TRBJ2-1; 9 nucleotides line up with TRBD2. The CDR3 loop spans 18 amino acids. Looked up from germline, CDR1 is SGHAT and CDR2 is FQDESV (reference sequence). Trimming took 2 bases from V and 7 from J; bases not matched to a gene: 15.

V usage is TRBV5-1 and J usage is TRBJ1-3, with D unclear. Trimming shortened V by 3 bases and J by 5 bases, and 6 bases separated the two germline ends. The germline CDR1 and CDR2 sequences are SGHRS and YFSETQ. The CDR3 has 12 residues. The CDR3 nucleotides are TGCGCCAGCAGCTACACTCGAAACACCATATATTTT. This encodes CASSYTRNTIYF.

The sample holds a few counts of this clonotype. V is TRBV12-3 or TRBV12-4 and J is TRBJ2-5; a possible D gene is TRBD2 (6 bases). V lost 5 bases and J 4 bases, leaving 14 bases between the germline ends. CDR3 length: 14 amino acids. DNA for the CDR3: TGTGCCAGCAGTCCCAAGGTGGGAGGAGAGACCCAGTACTTC. Its translation: CASSPKVGGETQYF.

V gene TRBV12-3 or TRBV12-4 combines with J gene TRBJ2-5, with 11 bases matching TRBD2. The CDR3 spans 15 residues. Trimming removed 5 bases from V and 3 bases from J; junction bases left unmatched: 5. The CDR3 region is CASSLILAGEETQYF. The DNA for the CDR3 is TGTGCCAGCAGTCTCATACTAGCGGGAGAAGAGACCCAGTACTTC.

The chain recombines TRBV11-2 with TRBJ2-1, with 14 positions matching TRBD2. The length of the CDR3 is 17 residues. The V gene's germline CDR1 is SGHAT and CDR2 FQNNGV. Germline trimming cut 5 bases from V and 5 bases from J; bases unmatched to any gene: 8. CDR3 in amino acids: CASSRGTSGSINNEQFF. CDR3 nucleotide sequence: TGTGCCAGCAGCCGCGGGACTAGCGGGAGTATCAACAATGAGCAGTTCTTC.

The genes are TRBV11-2 and TRBJ2-3; 12 nucleotides align to TRBD2. The junction had 7 bases not matched to a gene; V was cut back by 1 base and J by 2 bases. The germline CDR1 and CDR2 sequences are SGHAT and FQNNGV. The CDR3 extends over 18 amino acids. Here the CDR3 reads CASSLVPTSGSPTDTQYF. The CDR3 nucleotides read TGTGCCAGCAGCTTAGTCCCGACTAGCGGGAGCCCCACAGATACGCAGTATTTT. Full variable domain (remainder filled in from reference TRBV11-2 and TRBJ2-3): EAGVAQSPRYKIIEKRQSVAFWCNPISGHATLYWYQQILGQGPKLLIQFQNNGVVDDSQLPKDRFSAERLKGVDSTLKIQPAKLEDSAVYLCASSLVPTSGSPTDTQYFGPGTRLTVL.

This clonotype was counted at least ten times. The rearrangement links TRBV20-1 to TRBJ1-2; no clear D. Germline V gene sequence: CDR1 DFQATT, CDR2 SNEGSKA (reference sequence). The V end was cut by 0 bases, the J end by 6 bases, with 14 bases between. The CDR3 consists of 14 residues. CDR3 coding DNA: TGCAGTGCTAGAGAGCCTTTAGGGTCTGATGGCTACACCTTC. It is translated as CSAREPLGSDGYTF.

This clonotype has more than one count but fewer than ten. The chain couples TRBV11-2 to TRBJ2-1, with a tentative D call TRBD2 (6 bases). This CDR3 has 17 residues. V gave up 2 bases and J gave up 2 bases, with 16 bases separating them. Germline CDR1 and CDR2: SGHAT and FQNNGV. The chain's CDR3 is CASSLIPVPSAYNEQFF. In nucleotides, the CDR3 is TGTGCCAGCAGCTTAATCCCTGTCCCTAGCGCCTACAATGAGCAGTTCTTC.

This chain links TRBV28 with TRBJ2-7; D is uncertain. The CDR3 runs to 13 residues. Between the trimmed V and J ends, which lost 6 bases and 2 bases, there was a span of 11 bases. Germline V gene sequence: CDR1 MDHEN, CDR2 SYDVKM. CDR3 region: CASSPSPPYEQYF. The CDR3 region has the DNA TGTGCCAGCAGCCCTTCCCCCCCCTACGAGCAGTACTTC.

The chain joins TRBV12-3 or TRBV12-4 to TRBJ1-1; 7 positions agree with TRBD1. This CDR3 has 12 residues. Germline trimming cut 7 bases from V and 13 bases from J; bases unmatched to any gene: 12. CDR3 sequence (DNA): TGTGCCAGCACCACATACAGGGGTTTGGTTTTCTTT. Its protein is CASTTYRGLVFF.

For the CDR3, the DNA is TGTGCCAGCAGCTTAGAAGTCTTTGAGCAGTTCTTC. Its protein is CASSLEVFEQFF. The rearrangement joins TRBV7-9 to TRBJ2-1; D not certain. The CDR3 sequence is 12 residues long. V was trimmed by 1 base and J by 9 bases, leaving 7 bases between them. Germline V gene sequence: CDR1 SEHNR, CDR2 FQNEAQ (reference sequence).

The chain joins TRBV20-1 to TRBJ2-1; 7 bases fit TRBD2. V was clipped by 8 bases and J by 4 bases; unmatched bases: 17. Looked up from germline, CDR1 is DFQATT and CDR2 is SNEGSKA (reference sequence). This CDR3 has 16 residues. The CDR3, as DNA: TGCAGTCCTCAGAGTCGAGGAGGAGCGGGGTACAATGAGCAGTTCTTC. The encoded protein is CSPQSRGGAGYNEQFF.

This clonotype occurred a few times. V usage is TRBV7-2 and J usage is TRBJ2-1, with TRBD2 matching 10 bases. J lost 9 bases, V lost 2 bases, and 7 bases had no gene match. There are 15 residues in the CDR3. The V gene's germline CDR1 is SGHTA and CDR2 FQGNSA. The CDR3: CASSLWLAGESEQFF. The DNA for the CDR3 is TGTGCCAGCAGCTTATGGCTAGCGGGAGAGAGTGAGCAGTTCTTC.

In this sample, this clonotype turned up a few times. The gene calls are TRBV5-4 and TRBJ1-5; TRBD1 aligns across 8 bases. Germline V gene lookup returns CDR1 SGHNT and CDR2 YYREEE (reference sequence). The trim removed 5 bases at V and 7 bases at J, leaving 5 bases unmatched. The CDR3 has 13 residues. The CDR3 sequence: CASSTGGDQPQHF. For the CDR3, the DNA is TGTGCCAGCAGTACAGGGGGAGACCAGCCCCAGCATTTT.

V and J are TRBV6-6 and TRBJ2-7; 11 bases line up with TRBD2. J lost 4 bases, V lost 10 bases, and 18 bases had no gene match. This CDR3 has 17 amino acids. Germline V CDR1 and CDR2: MNHNY, SVGAGI (reference sequence). The CDR3 region is CATTTGKLAGGPYEQYF. CDR3 nucleotides: TGTGCCACCACGACAGGGAAGCTAGCGGGAGGTCCATACGAGCAGTACTTC.

This clonotype was recorded a few times. The chain is built from TRBV25-1 and TRBJ2-7, with TRBD2 as a possible D gene (5 bases). The CDR3 runs 13 residues. Germline lookup yields CDR1 MGHDK and CDR2 SYGVNS. V was trimmed by 6 bases and J by 1 base, leaving 10 bases between them. CDR3 coding DNA: TGTGCCAGCAGGGATCGGACTTCCTACGAGCAGTACTTC. Translated, it gives CASRDRTSYEQYF.

There are a few counts of this clonotype. This chain links TRBV29-1 with TRBJ1-1; 7 positions match TRBD1. In germline, CDR1 is SQVTM, CDR2 ANQGSEA. V was pared by 3 bases and J by 5 bases, with 6 bases of the junction left unmatched. The CDR3 has 13 amino acids. The CDR3 sequence: CSVEATGLTEAFF. CDR3 in DNA: TGCAGCGTTGAGGCGACAGGGTTAACTGAAGCTTTCTTT.

In nucleotides, the CDR3 is TGTGCCAGCACCGACAACCGCCCTGAGGGGAGCTACAATGAGCAGTTCTTC. Translating gives CASTDNRPEGSYNEQFF. This chain links TRBV25-1 with TRBJ2-1, with D perhaps being TRBD1 or TRBD2 (5 bases each). The germline CDR1 and CDR2 sequences are MGHDK and SYGVNS. The CDR3 length is 17 residues. V shed 7 bases and J shed 3 bases, with 22 bases lying between them.

This clonotype was counted between two and nine times. The chain is built from TRBV4-1 and TRBJ1-1, with D maybe TRBD1 (6 bases). The V and J ends lost 2 bases and 1 base respectively, with 17 bases between them. The CDR3 totals 17 residues. Looked up from germline, CDR1 is MGHRA and CDR2 is YSYEKL. CDR3: CASSQKGYLRGNTEAFF. The CDR3 region has the DNA TGCGCCAGCAGCCAAAAAGGGTACCTCAGGGGGAACACTGAAGCTTTCTTT.

V and J are TRBV5-5 and TRBJ1-1; the match to TRBD1 covers 8 bases. From germline, CDR1 is SGHKS and CDR2 YYEKEE (reference sequence). The CDR3 runs 13 residues. V was clipped by 5 bases and J by 4 bases; unmatched bases: 4. As DNA, the CDR3 is TGTGCCAGCAGTGTTACAGGGGGCACTGAAGCTTTCTTT. Translated: CASSVTGGTEAFF.

This clonotype was seen a few times. The chain links TRBV19 to TRBJ2-6, with 11 positions matching TRBD1. Germline CDR1 LNHDA, CDR2 SQIVND (reference sequence). Unmatched junction bases numbered 11, after V lost 0 bases and J lost 13 bases. The CDR3 covers 17 residues. CDR3 nucleotides: TGTGCCAGTAGTATAGATTCGGAGGACAGGGGGCATGGTGTCCTGACTTTC. It encodes CASSIDSEDRGHGVLTF.